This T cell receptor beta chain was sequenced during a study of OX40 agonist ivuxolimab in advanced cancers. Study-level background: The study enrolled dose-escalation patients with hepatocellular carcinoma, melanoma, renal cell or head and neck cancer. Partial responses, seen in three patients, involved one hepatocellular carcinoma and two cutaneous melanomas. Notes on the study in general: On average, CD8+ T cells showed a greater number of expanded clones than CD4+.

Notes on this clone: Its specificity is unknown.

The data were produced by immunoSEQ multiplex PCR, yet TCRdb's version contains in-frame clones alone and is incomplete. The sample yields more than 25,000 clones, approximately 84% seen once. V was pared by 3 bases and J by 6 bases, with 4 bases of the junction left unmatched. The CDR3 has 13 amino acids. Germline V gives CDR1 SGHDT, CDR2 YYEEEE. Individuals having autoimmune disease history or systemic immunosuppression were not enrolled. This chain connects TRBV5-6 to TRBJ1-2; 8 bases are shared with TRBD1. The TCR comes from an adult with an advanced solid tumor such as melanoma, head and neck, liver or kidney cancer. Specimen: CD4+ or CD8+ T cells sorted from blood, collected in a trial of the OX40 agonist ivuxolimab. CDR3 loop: CASSYGQGNGYTF. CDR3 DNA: TGTGCCAGCAGCTACGGACAGGGAAATGGCTACACCTTC.